Below are 9 T cell receptor beta chains sequenced from a single sample in a study of identical twins' blood T cells. MiXCR, applied by TCRdb to the 5' RACE reads, yields one record per CDR3 protein. The sample lists a few hundred thousand distinct CDR3 sequences; 28% were seen once. The source material was PBMCs. The receptors here all came from a woman aged 18-55 years in good health.

This clonotype was seen only a few times. The chain carries TRBV5-1 and TRBJ1-1; possible D gene TRBD1, 5 bases. The V end was cut by 4 bases, the J end by 0 bases, with 13 bases between. CDR3 length: 15 amino acids. CDR1 and CDR2 (germline): SGHRS, YFSETQ. CDR3 coding DNA: TGCGCCAGCAGCGCACTGGGACGGATGAACACTGAAGCTTTCTTT. Translation: CASSALGRMNTEAFF.

This clonotype was picked up a small number of times. The gene calls are TRBV12-3 or TRBV12-4 and TRBJ2-5, with D possibly TRBD2 on 6 matching bases. This CDR3 region has 12 residues. V shed 8 bases and J shed 4 bases, with 11 bases lying between them. DNA for the CDR3: TGTGCCAGCGGGGGGATGGCAGAGACCCAGTACTTC. The encoded protein is CASGGMAETQYF.

A few counts support this clonotype. The chain has TRBV2 and TRBJ1-2; 7 positions match TRBD1. J gave up 1 base and V 1 base, and 6 bases lay outside the gene matches. Germline-derived CDR1 and CDR2 are SNHLY and FYNNEI. CDR3 length equals 16 residues. CDR3 sequence reads: CASSEEGADYNYGYTF. In nucleotides, the CDR3 is TGTGCCAGCAGTGAAGAGGGGGCCGACTATAACTATGGCTACACCTTC.

The chain uses TRBV28 and TRBJ2-3; D is perhaps TRBD1 (6 bases). CDR3 length equals 15 residues. From germline, CDR1 is MDHEN and CDR2 SYDVKM. Between the trimmed V and J ends, which lost 4 bases and 0 bases, there was a span of 11 bases. The DNA of the CDR3 is TGTGCCAGCAGTTCCCAGGGGATTAGCACAGATACGCAGTATTTT. It translates to CASSSQGISTDTQYF.

This chain links TRBV5-1 with TRBJ2-7, with D tentatively TRBD1 (6 bases). V lost 0 bases to trimming and J lost 3 bases, with 13 bases between them. Germline loops: CDR1 SGHRS, CDR2 YFSETQ. The CDR3 sequence is 15 residues long. CDR3 in amino acids: CASSLDSGHFYEQYF. In DNA, the CDR3 is TGCGCCAGCAGCTTGGATTCGGGACACTTCTACGAGCAGTACTTC. Filled out from reference TRBV5-1 and TRBJ2-7, the complete variable domain reads KAGVTQTPRYLIKTRGQQVTLSCSPISGHRSVSWYQQTPGQGLQFLFEYFSETQRNKGNFPGRFSGRQFSNSRSEMNVSTLELGDSALYLCASSLDSGHFYEQYFGPGTRLTVT.

As regards this clonotype: Since a much larger clone is just one base distant, this may be a read error. The chain is built from TRBV12-3 or TRBV12-4 and TRBJ2-1; D gene uncertain. This CDR3 comprises 13 residues. The CDR3 reads CASSLVGYNEQSF. The CDR3 region has the DNA TGTGCCAGCAGTTTAGTTGGTTACAATGAGCAGTCCTTC.

This clonotype was counted a few times. V and J are TRBV12-5 and TRBJ1-5; D unclear. The CDR3 totals 11 residues. Per germline, CDR1 LGHNT and CDR2 FRNRAP. Trimming left V 9 bases short and J 3 bases short, with 6 bases between. CDR3 amino acids: CASGNNQPQHF. The CDR3 DNA sequence: TGTGCTAGCGGGAACAATCAGCCCCAGCATTTT.

This clonotype was detected many times. This chain uses TRBV29-1 with TRBJ1-2; no firm D call. The CDR3 spans 12 residues. V was shortened by 5 bases and J by 6 bases, with 13 bases between the two germline ends. Germline V gene sequence: CDR1 SQVTM, CDR2 ANQGSEA. The CDR3 reads CSVFSVLNGYTF. In nucleotides, the CDR3 is TGCAGCGTTTTCTCCGTTCTAAATGGCTACACCTTC.

This clonotype has just a few counts. The chain has TRBV6-1 and TRBJ1-2; D uncertain. V dropped 2 bases and J dropped 0 bases, with 10 bases sitting between them. The V gene's germline CDR1 is MNHNS and CDR2 SASEGT. The CDR3 consists of 15 residues. CDR3 sequence: CASSESTAANYGYTF. The CDR3 DNA is TGTGCCAGCAGTGAATCTACAGCAGCTAACTATGGCTACACCTTC.